Shown below are 13 T cell receptor beta chains from a single sample sequenced in a study of shared clonotypes between healthy human individuals (dated by TCRdb to the early 2020s). For the CD8 naive samples, CD45RO-negative cells were positively selected for CCR7, yielding a CD45RA+CCR7+ population from which TemRA cells were excluded. Libraries came from the immunoSEQ multiplex PCR assay. Not all clones reach the TCRdb copy of this immuneACCESS table, which keeps in-frame sequences only. Checked studies attribute under half of the gap to unresolved V genes and leave the rest unexplained. Here the sample has approximately 2,000,000 clones; around 95% occur a single time. Less than 2% of the sample goes to the ten largest clones. Sequenced material: naive CD8+ T cells from PBMCs. The sample's cell subset or site, from its label and the paper: CD45RA+CCR7+. The receptors here all came from a man between 18 and 29 years old in good health. Some clones in this sample may be carry-over from other donors' samples.

The chain carries TRBV19 and TRBJ2-2; 7 bases are a match to TRBD1. V shed 3 bases, J shed 7 bases, and the junction held 5 bases outside the gene matches. Germline CDR1 reads LNHDA; CDR2 reads SQIVND (reference sequence). This CDR3 has 14 amino acids. The CDR3 coding sequence is TGTGCCAGTAGTATGAGACAGGGTCTCGGGGAGCTGTTTTTT. This gives the protein CASSMRQGLGELFF.

The J gene is TRBJ1-5, the V gene TRBV4-1; D is undetermined. V lost 1 base, J lost 5 bases, and 6 bases lay in between. The germline gives CDR1 MGHRA, CDR2 YSYEKL. There are 13 residues in the CDR3. The CDR3 spells CASSQVRDQPQHF. In nucleotides, the CDR3 is TGCGCCAGCAGCCAAGTGAGGGATCAGCCCCAGCATTTT.

This sequence joins TRBV19 and TRBJ1-2; weak D call: TRBD1 (5 bases). CDR3 size: 14 residues. Trimming left V 7 bases short and J 4 bases short, with 16 bases between. In germline, CDR1 is LNHDA, CDR2 SQIVND (reference sequence). The CDR3 sequence: CASIGGVVGYGYTF. CDR3 DNA: TGTGCCAGTATTGGGGGAGTCGTGGGCTATGGCTACACCTTC.

The chain links TRBV28 to TRBJ2-2; D not resolved. The CDR3 is 14 residues long. V lost 7 bases to trimming and J lost 0 bases, with 9 bases between them. CDR1 MDHEN and CDR2 SYDVKM come from the germline V gene. Written as DNA, the CDR3 is TGTGCCAGCATGTCCACGGCGAACACCGGGGAGCTGTTTTTT. This gives the protein CASMSTANTGELFF. Looking up the rest from reference TRBV28 and TRBJ2-2 gives the full variable domain: DVKVTQSSRYLVKRTGEKVFLECVQDMDHENMFWYRQDPGLGLRLIYFSYDVKMKEKGDIPEGYSVSREKKERFSLILESASTNQTSMYLCASMSTANTGELFFGEGSRLTVL.

The chain links TRBV19 to TRBJ2-1; 10 bases map to TRBD2. Trimming removed 8 bases from V and 15 bases from J; junction bases left unmatched: 13. The CDR3 covers 13 residues. The germline V gene has CDR1 LNHDA and CDR2 SQIVND (reference sequence). The CDR3 DNA sequence: TGTGCCAGTGGGCTAGCGGGAGTTCACTTTCTGTTCTTC. Its protein product is CASGLAGVHFLFF.

The gene calls are TRBV28 and TRBJ1-1; possibly TRBD1 for D (5 bases). Germline loops: CDR1 MDHEN, CDR2 SYDVKM. Trimming stripped 10 bases from V and 6 bases from J, with 24 bases between. The CDR3 loop spans 15 amino acids. CDR3 in amino acids: CATRGVGDPLAEAFF. CDR3 DNA: TGTGCCACCCGGGGGGTGGGTGATCCGTTGGCTGAAGCTTTCTTT.

The rearrangement uses TRBV7-9 and TRBJ2-4, with 7 nucleotides matching TRBD1. This CDR3 region has 13 residues. The V gene's germline CDR1 is SEHNR and CDR2 FQNEAQ (reference sequence). V lost 5 bases, J lost 9 bases, and 7 bases stayed unmatched. CDR3: CASSGDSFGIQYF. As DNA, the CDR3 is TGTGCCAGCAGCGGGGACAGCTTCGGCATTCAGTACTTC. The variable domain in full, completed from reference TRBV7-9 and TRBJ2-4, reads DTGVSQNPRHKITKRGQNVTFRCDPISEHNRLYWYRQTLGQGPEFLTYFQNEAQLEKSRLLSDRFSAERPKGSFSTLEIQRTEQGDSAMYLCASSGDSFGIQYFGAGTRLSVL.

The chain links TRBV6-7 to TRBJ2-3; TRBD2 aligns across 11 bases. TRBV6-7 belongs to the ORF category, with a function that is uncertain. The CDR3 spans 17 residues. Trimming cost V 1 base and J 2 bases; bases outside gene matches: 5. CDR3 loop: CASSYCATSGDTDTQYF. DNA of the CDR3: TGTGCCAGCAGTTACTGTGCGACTAGCGGGGACACAGATACGCAGTATTTT.

The J gene is TRBJ1-1, the V gene TRBV4-2; tentatively, D is TRBD1 (5 bases). V lost 0 bases to trimming and J lost 0 bases, with 11 bases between them. Germline V gives CDR1 LGHNA, CDR2 YNFKEQ. The CDR3 length is 16 residues. CDR3 nucleotides: TGTGCCAGCAGCCAAGACGAGGGACGCATGAACACTGAAGCTTTCTTT. It is translated as CASSQDEGRMNTEAFF.

Concerning this clone itself: The same CDR3 also results from other DNA sequences found in this sample. The V and J genes are TRBV13 and TRBJ2-7; D may be TRBD2 (5 bases). The CDR3 runs 14 residues. Trimming left V 4 bases short and J 2 bases short, with 12 bases between. The germline V gene encodes CDR1 PRHDT and CDR2 FYEKMQ (reference sequence). Written as DNA, the CDR3 is TGTGCCAGCAGCTCCAGGACTGGGACCTACGAGCAGTACTTC. The encoded protein is CASSSRTGTYEQYF.

The chain recombines TRBV5-4 with TRBJ1-1, with a weak D call TRBD1 (5 bases). Germline assignment: CDR1 SGHNT and CDR2 YYREEE (reference sequence). This CDR3 is built from 13 residues. V shed 9 bases and J shed 4 bases, with 16 bases lying between them. This CDR3 is CATVRGGSTEAFF. The CDR3, as DNA: TGTGCCACCGTAAGGGGCGGGAGCACTGAAGCTTTCTTT.

The chain couples TRBV18 to TRBJ2-5; D remains ambiguous. Germline assignment: CDR1 KGHSH and CDR2 LQKENI. Trimming shortened V by 2 bases and J by 2 bases, and 15 bases separated the two germline ends. The CDR3 has 16 amino acids. In nucleotides, the CDR3 is TGTGCCAGCTCACCATACCCCCAGGCGACACAAGAGACCCAGTACTTC. It yields the protein CASSPYPQATQETQYF.

The chain combines TRBV25-1 with TRBJ2-1; D is uncertain. V was trimmed by 3 bases and J by 6 bases, leaving 3 bases between them. The CDR3 is 11 amino acids. The germline gives CDR1 MGHDK, CDR2 SYGVNS. The CDR3 region is CASSDSNEQFF. The CDR3 coding sequence is TGTGCCAGCAGTGATAGCAATGAGCAGTTCTTC.